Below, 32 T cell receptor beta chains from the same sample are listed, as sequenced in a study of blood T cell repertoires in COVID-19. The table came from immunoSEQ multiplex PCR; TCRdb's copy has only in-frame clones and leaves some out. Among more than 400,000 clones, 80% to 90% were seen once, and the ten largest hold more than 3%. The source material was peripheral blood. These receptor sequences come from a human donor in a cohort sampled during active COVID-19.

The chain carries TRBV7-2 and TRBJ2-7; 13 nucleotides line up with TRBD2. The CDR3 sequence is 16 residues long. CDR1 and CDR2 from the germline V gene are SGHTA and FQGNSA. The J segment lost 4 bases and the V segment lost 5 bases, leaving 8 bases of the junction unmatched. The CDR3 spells CASSLMRTSGSYEQYF. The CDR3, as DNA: TGTGCCAGCAGCCTGATGAGGACTAGCGGGAGTTACGAGCAGTACTTC. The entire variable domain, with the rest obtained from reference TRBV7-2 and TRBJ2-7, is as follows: GAGVSQSPSNKVTEKGKDVELRCDPISGHTALYWYRQSLGQGLEFLIYFQGNSAPDKSGLPSDRFSAERTGGSVSTLTIQRTQQEDSAVYLCASSLMRTSGSYEQYFGPGTRLTVT.

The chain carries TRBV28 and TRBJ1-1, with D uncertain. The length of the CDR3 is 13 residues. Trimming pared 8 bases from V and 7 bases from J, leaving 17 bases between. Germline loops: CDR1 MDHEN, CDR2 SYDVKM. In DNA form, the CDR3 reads TGTGCCAGCGGAGTTTATGGACGGGGTGAAGCTTTCTTT. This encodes CASGVYGRGEAFF. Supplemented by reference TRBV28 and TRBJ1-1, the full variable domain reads DVKVTQSSRYLVKRTGEKVFLECVQDMDHENMFWYRQDPGLGLRLIYFSYDVKMKEKGDIPEGYSVSREKKERFSLILESASTNQTSMYLCASGVYGRGEAFFGQGTRLTVV.

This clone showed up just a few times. The CDR3 DNA reads as TGTGCCAGCAGCCTAACTAGCAGTCCCGACAATGAGCAGTTCTTC. Translating gives CASSLTSSPDNEQFF. The rearrangement links TRBV7-9 to TRBJ2-1; possible D gene TRBD2, 6 bases. From germline, CDR1 is SEHNR and CDR2 FQNEAQ (reference sequence). V was trimmed by 5 bases and J by 5 bases, leaving 16 bases between them. The CDR3 is 15 residues long.

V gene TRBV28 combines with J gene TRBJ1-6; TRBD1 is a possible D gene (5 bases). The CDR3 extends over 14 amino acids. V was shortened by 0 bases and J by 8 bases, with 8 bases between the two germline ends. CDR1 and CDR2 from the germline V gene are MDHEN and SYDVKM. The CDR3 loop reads CASSLWAGDSPLHF. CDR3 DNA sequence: TGTGCCAGCAGTTTATGGGCGGGGGATTCACCCCTCCACTTT.

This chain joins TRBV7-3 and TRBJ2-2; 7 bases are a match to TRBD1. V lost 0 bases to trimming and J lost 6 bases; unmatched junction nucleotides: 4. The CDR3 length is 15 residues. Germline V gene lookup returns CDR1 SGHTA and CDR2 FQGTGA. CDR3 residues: CASSLTRQGAGELFF. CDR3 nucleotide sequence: TGTGCCAGCAGCTTAACTCGACAGGGAGCCGGGGAGCTGTTTTTT.

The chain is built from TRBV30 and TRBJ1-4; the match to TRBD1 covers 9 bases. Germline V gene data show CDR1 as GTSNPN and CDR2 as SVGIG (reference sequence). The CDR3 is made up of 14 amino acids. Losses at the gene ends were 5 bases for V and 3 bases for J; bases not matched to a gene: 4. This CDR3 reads CAWGDRGANEKLFF. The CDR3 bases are TGTGCCTGGGGTGACAGGGGGGCTAATGAAAAACTGTTTTTT.

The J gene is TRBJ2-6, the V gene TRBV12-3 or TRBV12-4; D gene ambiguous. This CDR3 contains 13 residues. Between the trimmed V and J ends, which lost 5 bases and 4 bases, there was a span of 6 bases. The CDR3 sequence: CASSPSGANVLTF. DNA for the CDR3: TGTGCCAGCAGTCCGTCGGGGGCCAACGTCCTGACTTTC.

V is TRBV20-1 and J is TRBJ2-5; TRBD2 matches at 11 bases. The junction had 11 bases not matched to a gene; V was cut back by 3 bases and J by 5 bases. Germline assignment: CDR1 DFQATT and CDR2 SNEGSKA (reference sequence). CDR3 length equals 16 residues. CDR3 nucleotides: TGCAGTGCTAGTCCACTAGCGGGAGACGTTGTTGAGACCCAGTACTTC. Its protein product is CSASPLAGDVVETQYF.

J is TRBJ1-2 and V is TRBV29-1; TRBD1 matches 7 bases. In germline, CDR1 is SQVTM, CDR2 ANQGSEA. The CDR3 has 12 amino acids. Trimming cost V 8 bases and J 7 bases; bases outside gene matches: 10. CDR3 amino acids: CSSDRAQAGYTF. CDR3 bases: TGCAGCTCAGACAGGGCCCAAGCTGGCTACACCTTC.

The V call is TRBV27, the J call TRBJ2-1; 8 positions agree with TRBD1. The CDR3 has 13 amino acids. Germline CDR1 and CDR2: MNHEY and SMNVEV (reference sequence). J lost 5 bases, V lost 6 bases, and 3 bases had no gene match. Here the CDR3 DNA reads TGTGCCAGCAGCCCGACAGGGGACAATGAGCAGTTCTTC. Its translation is CASSPTGDNEQFF.

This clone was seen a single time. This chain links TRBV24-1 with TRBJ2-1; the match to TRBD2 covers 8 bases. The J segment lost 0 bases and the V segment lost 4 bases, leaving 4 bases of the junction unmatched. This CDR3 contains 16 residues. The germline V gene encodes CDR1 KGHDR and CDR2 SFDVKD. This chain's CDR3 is CATSDGSGSSYNEQFF. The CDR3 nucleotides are TGTGCCACCAGTGACGGAAGCGGGAGCTCCTACAATGAGCAGTTCTTC.

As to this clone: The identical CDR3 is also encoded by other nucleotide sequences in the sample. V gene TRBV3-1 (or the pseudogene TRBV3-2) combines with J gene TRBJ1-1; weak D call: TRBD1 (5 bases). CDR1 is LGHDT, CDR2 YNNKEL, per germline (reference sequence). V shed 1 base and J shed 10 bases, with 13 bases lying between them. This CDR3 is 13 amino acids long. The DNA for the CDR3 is TGTGCCAGCAGCCAAGGGGGAGGAAGGGGAGCTTTCTTT. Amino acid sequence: CASSQGGGRGAFF.

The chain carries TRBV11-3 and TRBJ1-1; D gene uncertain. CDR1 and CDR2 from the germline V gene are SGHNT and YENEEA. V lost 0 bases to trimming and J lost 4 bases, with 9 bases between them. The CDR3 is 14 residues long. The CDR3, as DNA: TGTGCCAGCAGCTTAGACAGGTCCAGCACTGAAGCTTTCTTT. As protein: CASSLDRSSTEAFF.

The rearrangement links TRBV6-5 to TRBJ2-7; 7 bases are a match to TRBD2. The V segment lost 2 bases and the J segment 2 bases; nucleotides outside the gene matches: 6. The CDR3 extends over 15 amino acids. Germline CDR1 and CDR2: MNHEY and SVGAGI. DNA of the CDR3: TGTGCCAGCAGTTACCGACTAGCAGGCACCTACGAGCAGTACTTC. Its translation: CASSYRLAGTYEQYF.

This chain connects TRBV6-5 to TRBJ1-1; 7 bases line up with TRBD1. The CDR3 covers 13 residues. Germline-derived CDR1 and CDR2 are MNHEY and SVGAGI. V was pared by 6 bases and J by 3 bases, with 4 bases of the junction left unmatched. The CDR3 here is CASRVQGYTEAFF. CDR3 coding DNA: TGTGCCAGCAGAGTACAGGGGTACACTGAAGCTTTCTTT.

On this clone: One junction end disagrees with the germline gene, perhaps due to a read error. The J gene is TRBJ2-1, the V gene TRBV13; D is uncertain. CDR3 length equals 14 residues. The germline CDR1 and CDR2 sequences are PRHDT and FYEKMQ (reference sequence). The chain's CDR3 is CASSLEGHYDVWIF. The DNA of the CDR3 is TGTGCCAGCAGCTTAGAAGGTCACTACGACGTTTGGATCTTC.

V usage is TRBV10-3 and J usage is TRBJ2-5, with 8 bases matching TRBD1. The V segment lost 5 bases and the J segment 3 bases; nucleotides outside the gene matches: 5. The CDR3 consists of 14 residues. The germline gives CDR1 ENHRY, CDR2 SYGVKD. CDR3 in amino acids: CAISTGTGKETQYF. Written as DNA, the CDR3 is TGTGCCATCAGTACCGGGACAGGAAAAGAGACCCAGTACTTC.

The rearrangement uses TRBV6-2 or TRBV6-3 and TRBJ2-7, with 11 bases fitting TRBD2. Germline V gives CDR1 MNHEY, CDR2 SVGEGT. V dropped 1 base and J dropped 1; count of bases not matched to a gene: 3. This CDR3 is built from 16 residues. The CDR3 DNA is TGTGCCAGCAGTTACTTGGGACTAGCGGTTTCCTACGAGCAGTACTTC. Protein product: CASSYLGLAVSYEQYF.

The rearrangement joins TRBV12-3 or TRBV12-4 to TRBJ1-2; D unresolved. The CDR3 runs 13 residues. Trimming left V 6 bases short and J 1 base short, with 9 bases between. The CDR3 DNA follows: TGTGCCAGCAGGCCTACAGTTAACTATGGCTACACCTTC. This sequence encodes CASRPTVNYGYTF.

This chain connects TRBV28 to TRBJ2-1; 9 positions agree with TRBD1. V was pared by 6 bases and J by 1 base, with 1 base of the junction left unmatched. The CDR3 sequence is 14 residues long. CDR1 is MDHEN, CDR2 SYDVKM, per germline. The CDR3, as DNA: TGTGCCAGCAGAGGGACAGGGTCCTACAATGAGCAGTTCTTC. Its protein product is CASRGTGSYNEQFF.

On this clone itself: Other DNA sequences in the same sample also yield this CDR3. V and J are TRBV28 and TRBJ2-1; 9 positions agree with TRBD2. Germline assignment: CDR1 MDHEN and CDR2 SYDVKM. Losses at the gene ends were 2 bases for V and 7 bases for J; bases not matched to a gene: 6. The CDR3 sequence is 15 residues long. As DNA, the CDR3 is TGTGCCAGCAGTTTAGCGGGAGGGCGGTGGAATGAGCAGTTCTTC. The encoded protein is CASSLAGGRWNEQFF.

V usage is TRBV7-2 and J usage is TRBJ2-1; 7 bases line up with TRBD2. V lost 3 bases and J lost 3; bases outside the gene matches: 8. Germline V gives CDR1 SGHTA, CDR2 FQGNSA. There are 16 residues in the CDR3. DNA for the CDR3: TGTGCCAGCAGCTTGGGGACTATGCTCGACTACAATGAGCAGTTCTTC. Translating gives CASSLGTMLDYNEQFF.

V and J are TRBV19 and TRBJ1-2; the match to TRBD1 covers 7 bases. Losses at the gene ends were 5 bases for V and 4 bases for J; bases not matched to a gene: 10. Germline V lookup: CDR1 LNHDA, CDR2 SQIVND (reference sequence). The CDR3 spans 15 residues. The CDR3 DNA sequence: TGTGCCAGTAGTCCCTACAGGGGAGAAAGCTATGGCTACACCTTC. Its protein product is CASSPYRGESYGYTF.

The CDR3 nucleotides are TGTGCCAGCAGCCTCCCCTCCCAGCGGGAGAGGTACGAGCAGTACTTC. It is translated as CASSLPSQRERYEQYF. The chain uses TRBV12-1 and TRBJ2-7; TRBD2, the D gene given by the table, was not confirmed from the DNA. TRBV12-1 is a documented pseudogene. The CDR3 spans 16 residues.

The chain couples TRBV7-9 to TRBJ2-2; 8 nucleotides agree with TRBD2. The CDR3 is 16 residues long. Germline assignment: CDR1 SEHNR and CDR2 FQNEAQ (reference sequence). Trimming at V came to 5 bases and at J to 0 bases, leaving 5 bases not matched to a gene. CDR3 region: CASSIPGLANTGELFF. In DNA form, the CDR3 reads TGTGCCAGCAGCATCCCGGGACTAGCGAACACCGGGGAGCTGTTTTTT. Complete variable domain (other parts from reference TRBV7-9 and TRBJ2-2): DTGVSQNPRHKITKRGQNVTFRCDPISEHNRLYWYRQTLGQGPEFLTYFQNEAQLEKSRLLSDRFSAERPKGSFSTLEIQRTEQGDSAMYLCASSIPGLANTGELFFGEGSRLTVL.

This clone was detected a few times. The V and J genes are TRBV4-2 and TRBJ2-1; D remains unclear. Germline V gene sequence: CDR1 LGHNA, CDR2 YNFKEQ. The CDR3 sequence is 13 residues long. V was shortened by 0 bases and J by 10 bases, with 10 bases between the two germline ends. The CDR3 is CASSQESGGEQFF. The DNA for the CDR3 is TGTGCCAGCAGCCAAGAATCCGGCGGCGAGCAGTTCTTC.

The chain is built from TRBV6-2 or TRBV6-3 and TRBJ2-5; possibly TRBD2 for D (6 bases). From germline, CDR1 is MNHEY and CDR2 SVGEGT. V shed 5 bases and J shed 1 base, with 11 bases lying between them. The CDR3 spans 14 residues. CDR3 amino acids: CASSRPSAQETQYF. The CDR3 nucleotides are TGTGCCAGCAGTCGACCTAGCGCCCAAGAGACCCAGTACTTC.

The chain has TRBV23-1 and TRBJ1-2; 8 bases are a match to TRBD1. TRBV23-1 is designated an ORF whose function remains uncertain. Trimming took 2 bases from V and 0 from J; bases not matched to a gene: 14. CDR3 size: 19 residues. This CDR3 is CASSQGTDRGNGSNYGYTF. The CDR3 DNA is TGCGCCAGCAGTCAAGGGACCGACAGGGGAAACGGGTCTAACTATGGCTACACCTTC.

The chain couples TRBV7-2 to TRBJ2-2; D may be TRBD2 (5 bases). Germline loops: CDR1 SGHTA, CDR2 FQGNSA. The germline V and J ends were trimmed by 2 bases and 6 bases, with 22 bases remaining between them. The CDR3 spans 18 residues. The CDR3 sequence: CASSLRVFEGTAPGELFF. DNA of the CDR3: TGTGCCAGCAGCTTAAGGGTCTTTGAGGGTACGGCTCCCGGGGAGCTGTTTTTT. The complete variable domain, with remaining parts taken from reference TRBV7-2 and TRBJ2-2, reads GAGVSQSPSNKVTEKGKDVELRCDPISGHTALYWYRQSLGQGLEFLIYFQGNSAPDKSGLPSDRFSAERTGGSVSTLTIQRTQQEDSAVYLCASSLRVFEGTAPGELFFGEGSRLTVL.

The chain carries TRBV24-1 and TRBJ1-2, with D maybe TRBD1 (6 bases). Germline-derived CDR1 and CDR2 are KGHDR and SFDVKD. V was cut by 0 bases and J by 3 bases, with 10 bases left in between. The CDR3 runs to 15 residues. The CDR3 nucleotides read TGTGCCACCAGTGATTTGCCAGGGGTTGACTATGGCTACACCTTC. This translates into CATSDLPGVDYGYTF.

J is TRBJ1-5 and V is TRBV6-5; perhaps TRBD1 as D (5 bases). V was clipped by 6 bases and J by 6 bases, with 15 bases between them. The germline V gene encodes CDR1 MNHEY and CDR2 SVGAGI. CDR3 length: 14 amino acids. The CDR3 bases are TGTGCCAGCAGAGGAGAGACAGAAAGTCAGCCCCAGCATTTT. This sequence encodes CASRGETESQPQHF.

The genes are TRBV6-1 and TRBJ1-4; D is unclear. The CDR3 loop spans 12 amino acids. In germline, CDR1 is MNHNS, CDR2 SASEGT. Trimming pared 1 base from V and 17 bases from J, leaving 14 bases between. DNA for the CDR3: TGTGCCAGCAGTGAAGGTATTGGCAGATACTTTTTT. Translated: CASSEGIGRYFF.